Shown below are 22 T cell receptor beta chains from a single sample sequenced in a study of CD8 T cells in Susac syndrome. cDNA came from about 0.5 to 1 ug RNA primed by random hexamers. TCRdb re-called the immunoSEQ multiplex PCR reads with MiXCR, one entry per CDR3 protein. The sample lists over 300,000 distinct CDR3 sequences; just over 90% were seen once. Source material: CD4+ T cells from PBMCs. These receptors were collected from a human donor with multiple sclerosis.

This CDR3 is CASSVLTGVQETQYF. The CDR3 nucleotides are TGTGCCAGCAGCGTGTTAACCGGGGTTCAAGAGACCCAGTACTTC. J is TRBJ2-5 and V is TRBV9; D might be TRBD2 (5 bases). Germline V CDR1 and CDR2: SGDLS, YYNGEE. The CDR3 is 15 amino acids. The V end was cut by 2 bases, the J end by 2 bases, with 13 bases between.

V gene TRBV30 combines with J gene TRBJ2-7, with a weak D call TRBD1 (6 bases). Germline values: CDR1 GTSNPN, CDR2 SVGIG (reference sequence). V was trimmed by 2 bases and J by 3 bases, leaving 8 bases between them. CDR3 length: 12 residues. In DNA, the CDR3 is TGTGCCTGGAGTCCACAGGGCTACGAGCAGTACTTC. This encodes CAWSPQGYEQYF. Looking up the rest from reference TRBV30 and TRBJ2-7 gives the full variable domain: SQTIHQWPATLVQPVGSPLSLECTVEGTSNPNLYWYRQAAGRGLQLLFYSVGIGQISSEVPQNLSASRPQDRQFILSSKKLLLSDSGFYLCAWSPQGYEQYFGPGTRLTVT.

The sample holds a few counts of this clonotype. The J gene is TRBJ2-7, the V gene TRBV3-1, with D perhaps matching TRBD2 (5 bases). Trimming pared 0 bases from V and 5 bases from J, leaving 14 bases between. This CDR3 has 15 residues. Looked up from germline, CDR1 is LGHDT and CDR2 is YNNKEL (reference sequence). The CDR3 is CASSQDNAPRDEQYF. CDR3 in DNA: TGTGCCAGCAGCCAAGATAACGCGCCGAGGGACGAGCAGTACTTC.

CDR3 in DNA: TGTGCCAGCAGCTTAGGGGGGGGTGCGAAGACCCAGTACTTC. Protein: CASSLGGGAKTQYF. The chain has TRBV7-2 and TRBJ2-5; 7 bases agree with TRBD2. Germline CDR1 and CDR2: SGHTA and FQGNSA. CDR3 length: 14 amino acids. With 1 base clipped from V and 6 bases from J, the junction kept 5 bases outside the gene matches.

On this clonotype itself: Likely a read error: the CDR3 ends without its conserved phenylalanine or tryptophan. The chain couples TRBV7-9 to TRBJ2-2; D gene ambiguous. Germline V gene lookup returns CDR1 SEHNR and CDR2 FQNEAQ (reference sequence). The CDR3 covers 17 residues. The V gene lost 5 bases and the J gene lost 3 bases, with 19 bases spanning the gap. The DNA of the CDR3 is TGTGCCAGCAGCCCAGATGCTTCCGGGTCACACACCGGGGAGCTGTTTTCT. Its protein product is CASSPDASGSHTGELFS.

The chain is built from TRBV14 and TRBJ2-7, with TRBD2 matching 7 bases. V lost 1 base and J lost 1; bases outside the gene matches: 4. Germline CDR1 and CDR2: SGHDN and FVKESK. This CDR3 is 15 amino acids long. CDR3 in amino acids: CASSQVPSGSYEQYF. CDR3 sequence (DNA): TGTGCCAGCAGCCAAGTTCCTAGCGGATCCTACGAGCAGTACTTC.

With regard to this clonotype: At one end, the junction sequence differs from germline, possibly due to a read error. The V and J genes are TRBV7-7 and TRBJ2-1; D is possibly TRBD1 (6 bases). CDR1 and CDR2 (germline): SSHAT, FNYEAQ (reference sequence). The CDR3 is 12 amino acids. CDR3 nucleotide sequence: TGTGCTAGCAGCCCCGGACAGAATGAGCAGTTCTTC. Amino acids: CASSPGQNEQFF.

V is TRBV6-5 and J is TRBJ2-1, with TRBD2 matching 7 bases. V dropped 7 bases and J dropped 10; count of bases not matched to a gene: 22. The CDR3 runs 17 residues. Per germline, CDR1 MNHEY and CDR2 SVGAGI. CDR3 sequence: CASNSPTPGLNTKEQFF. The CDR3 DNA follows: TGTGCCAGCAATTCCCCTACACCGGGACTAAATACTAAGGAGCAGTTCTTC.

The chain recombines TRBV3-1 with TRBJ2-1; D is uncertain. The CDR3 runs 13 residues. The germline gives CDR1 LGHDT, CDR2 YNNKEL (reference sequence). Trimming pared 3 bases from V and 5 bases from J, leaving 8 bases between. For the CDR3, the DNA is TGTGCCAGCAGCCAGAGGTCCGACAATGAGCAGTTCTTC. It encodes CASSQRSDNEQFF.

The rearrangement links TRBV20-1 to TRBJ2-1; the D gene is possibly TRBD1 (6 bases). Deletions cut 6 bases from V and 8 bases from J, with 23 bases between. Looked up from germline, CDR1 is DFQATT and CDR2 is SNEGSKA (reference sequence). The CDR3 consists of 15 residues. The CDR3 region is CSAENAGTTLDEQFF. DNA for the CDR3: TGCAGTGCCGAAAACGCTGGGACAACCCTCGATGAGCAGTTCTTC.

This clonotype came up once. The chain employs TRBV5-1 and TRBJ2-5; 7 bases map to TRBD2. Germline CDR1 and CDR2: SGHRS and YFSETQ. With V trimmed by 1 base and J by 4 bases, 10 bases remained unmatched. The CDR3 is 16 amino acids. The CDR3 sequence is CASSLRGGGDRETQYF. For the CDR3, the DNA is TGCGCCAGCAGCTTGAGAGGCGGGGGTGACAGAGAGACCCAGTACTTC.

This clonotype came up once. The chain combines TRBV12-3 or TRBV12-4 with TRBJ2-7, with no clear D. CDR3 length: 12 amino acids. Trimming shortened V by 6 bases and J by 2 bases, and 8 bases separated the two germline ends. CDR3 sequence reads: CASRNQAYEQYF. The CDR3 DNA sequence: TGTGCCAGCAGAAACCAAGCCTACGAGCAGTACTTC.

V is TRBV9 and J is TRBJ2-3, with a weak D call TRBD2 (6 bases). Germline V gives CDR1 SGDLS, CDR2 YYNGEE. The CDR3 has 14 amino acids. Trimming cost V 3 bases and J 1 base, with 9 bases left between them. In nucleotides, the CDR3 is TGTGCCAGCAGCGCGGAGCGGGGCACAGATACGCAGTATTTT. Encoded protein: CASSAERGTDTQYF. The whole variable domain, filled in from reference TRBV9 and TRBJ2-3, reads DSGVTQTPKHLITATGQRVTLRCSPRSGDLSVYWYQQSLDQGLQFLIQYYNGEERAKGNILERFSAQQFPDLHSELNLSSLELGDSALYFCASSAERGTDTQYFGPGTRLTVL.

V gene TRBV11-2 combines with J gene TRBJ2-2; D is unclear. The ends were cut back, 7 bases at V and 6 bases at J, with 18 bases in the middle. The CDR3 is 15 residues long. The germline CDR1 and CDR2 sequences are SGHAT and FQNNGV. The CDR3 DNA sequence: TGTGCCAGCACCCTCCGGGCCACCGACGCCGGGGAGCTGTTTTTT. Translated, it gives CASTLRATDAGELFF.

This sequence joins TRBV6-2 or TRBV6-3 and TRBJ2-3; D is possibly TRBD1 or TRBD2 (5 bases each). Trimming left V 5 bases short and J 6 bases short, with 18 bases between. CDR3 length: 15 amino acids. CDR1 and CDR2 (germline): MNHEY, SVGEGT. For the CDR3, the DNA is TGTGCCAGCAGTATCCGGGACCCTGTGGAGGATACGCAGTATTTT. Translating gives CASSIRDPVEDTQYF.

This sequence joins TRBV20-1 and TRBJ1-4; no definite D call. Deletions cut 2 bases from V and 6 bases from J, with 13 bases between. Germline V lookup: CDR1 DFQATT, CDR2 SNEGSKA (reference sequence). The CDR3 totals 14 residues. CDR3 loop: CSARNTDGYEKLFF. The CDR3 bases are TGCAGTGCTAGAAACACGGATGGGTATGAAAAACTGTTTTTT.

The rearrangement uses TRBV2 and TRBJ2-3; D is perhaps TRBD2 (5 bases). Germline CDR1 and CDR2: SNHLY and FYNNEI. Deletions cut 4 bases from V and 1 base from J, with 9 bases between. The CDR3 has 14 amino acids. CDR3 coding DNA: TGTGCCAGCAGTGTCCTAGCCGGCACAGATACGCAGTATTTT. This sequence encodes CASSVLAGTDTQYF.

This clonotype has a handful of counts. The chain's CDR3 is CASSLASIPEQYF. CDR3 DNA sequence: TGTGCCAGCAGCTTAGCGAGTATTCCCGAGCAGTACTTC. The rearrangement uses TRBV7-2 and TRBJ2-7; the D is unclear. The V end was cut by 0 bases, the J end by 6 bases, with 9 bases between. This CDR3 has 13 amino acids. The germline V gene encodes CDR1 SGHTA and CDR2 FQGNSA. Supplemented by reference TRBV7-2 and TRBJ2-7, the full variable domain reads GAGVSQSPSNKVTEKGKDVELRCDPISGHTALYWYRQSLGQGLEFLIYFQGNSAPDKSGLPSDRFSAERTGGSVSTLTIQRTQQEDSAVYLCASSLASIPEQYFGPGTRLTVT.

The chain has TRBV5-1 and TRBJ1-1, with 7 bases lining up with TRBD1. This CDR3 has 14 amino acids. With 4 bases clipped from V and 5 bases from J, the junction kept 8 bases outside the gene matches. CDR1 and CDR2 (germline): SGHRS, YFSETQ. The DNA for the CDR3 is TGCGCCAGCAGCATCCGACAGGGTCGGACTGAAGCTTTCTTT. This gives the protein CASSIRQGRTEAFF.

With respect to this clonotype: One end of the junction is discordant with germline, which a read error may explain. The chain carries TRBV7-2 and TRBJ2-5; 10 nucleotides line up with TRBD2. Germline-derived CDR1 and CDR2 are SGHTA and FQGNSA. This CDR3 region has 14 residues. CDR3 bases: TGTGCCAGCAGCCTAGCGGGAGAGAGGGAGACCCAGTACTTC. This codes for CASSLAGERETQYF.

This chain uses TRBV30 with TRBJ1-2; D gene ambiguous. Germline lookup yields CDR1 GTSNPN and CDR2 SVGIG (reference sequence). The CDR3 loop spans 13 amino acids. V lost 3 bases, J lost 6 bases, and 14 bases lay in between. DNA of the CDR3: TGTGCCTGGAGAGCCACCGAGGTTCATGGCTACACCTTC. Translated: CAWRATEVHGYTF.

V and J are TRBV12-3 or TRBV12-4 and TRBJ1-3; D perhaps matches TRBD1 (5 bases). There are 17 residues in the CDR3. V lost 4 bases to trimming and J lost 0 bases, with 16 bases between them. In DNA form, the CDR3 reads TGTGCCAGCAGTTCATACGTACAGGATCTCTCTGGAAACACCATATATTTT. It encodes CASSSYVQDLSGNTIYF.